Below are 14 T cell receptor beta chains sequenced from a single sample in a study of blood T cell repertoires in COVID-19. Libraries were prepared by immunoSEQ multiplex PCR; TCRdb keeps only in-frame clonotypes and omits some of them. The sample lists about 83,000 clones, around 88% occurring once. The source material was peripheral blood. The receptors were gathered from a man aged 50-59 years with active COVID-19.

This clone came up a few times. This chain connects TRBV7-9 to TRBJ2-7, with 8 nucleotides matching TRBD1. CDR1 is SEHNR, CDR2 FQNEAQ, per germline (reference sequence). The V segment lost 2 bases and the J segment 0 bases; nucleotides outside the gene matches: 9. The CDR3 spans 17 residues. The CDR3 here is CASSLSRGQAPSYEQYF. In DNA form, the CDR3 reads TGTGCCAGCAGCTTAAGCAGGGGGCAGGCGCCCTCCTACGAGCAGTACTTC. Filled out from reference TRBV7-9 and TRBJ2-7, the complete variable domain reads DTGVSQNPRHKITKRGQNVTFRCDPISEHNRLYWYRQTLGQGPEFLTYFQNEAQLEKSRLLSDRFSAERPKGSFSTLEIQRTEQGDSAMYLCASSLSRGQAPSYEQYFGPGTRLTVT.

The J gene is TRBJ1-5, the V gene TRBV28; a possible D gene is TRBD1 (5 bases). Germline CDR1 MDHEN, CDR2 SYDVKM. Deletions cut 5 bases from V and 12 bases from J, with 17 bases between. This CDR3 is 13 amino acids long. The CDR3 DNA reads as TGTGCCAGCAGTCCGCCCCCCGGCAGGGACCAGCATTTT. The encoded protein is CASSPPPGRDQHF.

J is TRBJ2-3 and V is TRBV6-2 or TRBV6-3, with D possibly matching TRBD2 (6 bases). The germline V and J ends were trimmed by 0 bases and 2 bases, with 18 bases remaining between them. In germline, CDR1 is MNHEY, CDR2 SVGEGT. The CDR3 has 18 amino acids. CDR3 in DNA: TGTGCCAGCAGTTACTCGATGGTTCCCGGCGGGGCCACAGATACGCAGTATTTT. Its translation is CASSYSMVPGGATDTQYF.

The rearrangement uses TRBV7-2 and TRBJ2-3; TRBD2 matches 13 bases. In germline, CDR1 is SGHTA, CDR2 FQGNSA. CDR3 length equals 16 residues. Germline trimming cut 3 bases from V and 2 bases from J; bases unmatched to any gene: 2. CDR3 nucleotide sequence: TGTGCCAGCAGCTTGGGACTAGCGGGACTCACAGATACGCAGTATTTT. Its protein product is CASSLGLAGLTDTQYF.

This clone was seen more than once but under ten times. The chain joins TRBV29-1 to TRBJ1-4; tentatively, D is TRBD1 (5 bases). CDR1 is SQVTM and CDR2 is ANQGSEA in the germline V gene. Trimming shortened V by 5 bases and J by 8 bases, and 24 bases separated the two germline ends. This CDR3 has 16 amino acids. The CDR3 protein is CSVLGHQGGGYEKLFF. CDR3 nucleotides: TGCAGCGTTCTCGGACATCAGGGCGGGGGATACGAAAAACTGTTTTTT.

The rearrangement links TRBV24-1 to TRBJ2-3, with TRBD2 as a possible D gene (6 bases). Trimming removed 7 bases at V and 6 bases at J, with 16 bases between. The length of the CDR3 is 14 residues. CDR1 and CDR2 (germline): KGHDR, SFDVKD. For the CDR3, the DNA is TGTGCCACCAGAGAGGGCCGGAGCGGGGATACGCAGTATTTT. As protein: CATREGRSGDTQYF.

J is TRBJ1-1 and V is TRBV6-5; D remains unclear. V was cut by 8 bases and J by 1 base, with 17 bases left in between. Per germline, CDR1 MNHEY and CDR2 SVGAGI. The CDR3 runs to 15 residues. CDR3 sequence reads: CASRLSRRGNTEAFF. In DNA, the CDR3 is TGTGCCAGCCGACTTAGTCGCCGGGGGAACACTGAAGCTTTCTTT.

This clone has only a few counts. The chain has TRBV6-1 and TRBJ2-7, with unresolved D. V lost 3 bases, J lost 0 bases, and 9 bases lay in between. Germline CDR1 reads MNHNS; CDR2 reads SASEGT. The CDR3 is 14 amino acids. The CDR3 DNA follows: TGTGCCAGCAGTGAGGCTCTCAGCTCCTACGAGCAGTACTTC. It encodes CASSEALSSYEQYF.

This clone was detected a few times. The J gene is TRBJ2-7, the V gene TRBV3-1 (or the pseudogene TRBV3-2), with D perhaps matching TRBD2 (5 bases). The CDR3 is 14 amino acids. Germline loops: CDR1 LGHDT, CDR2 YNNKEL (reference sequence). The ends were cut back, 3 bases at V and 4 bases at J, with 13 bases in the middle. In nucleotides, the CDR3 is TGTGCCAGCAGCCATCCCGAACGGGGATACGAGCAGTACTTC. As protein: CASSHPERGYEQYF.

CDR3: CASSSGLGETQYF. As DNA, the CDR3 is TGTGCCAGCTCATCAGGACTAGGAGAGACCCAGTACTTC. The chain has TRBV18 and TRBJ2-5; 7 bases are a match to TRBD2. The germline V gene encodes CDR1 KGHSH and CDR2 LQKENI. The V gene end was trimmed by 5 bases and the J gene end by 4 bases; junction bases not matched to a gene: 4. The CDR3 is 13 amino acids.

The chain couples TRBV9 to TRBJ2-7, with D possibly being TRBD2 (5 bases). V was trimmed by 8 bases and J by 0 bases, leaving 18 bases between them. Germline assignment: CDR1 SGDLS and CDR2 YYNGEE. The CDR3 runs to 15 residues. CDR3 residues: CASAPAGPISYEQYF. CDR3 nucleotide sequence: TGTGCCAGTGCCCCCGCGGGCCCAATCTCCTACGAGCAGTACTTC.

Concerning this clone: Distinct nucleotide sequences in the sample also encode this CDR3. V usage is TRBV7-2 and J usage is TRBJ1-3; 10 bases map to TRBD1. V was pared by 5 bases and J by 3 bases, with 4 bases of the junction left unmatched. CDR1 and CDR2 from the germline V gene are SGHTA and FQGNSA. This CDR3 region has 15 residues. The CDR3 reads CASSRDRGLGNTIYF. As DNA, the CDR3 is TGTGCCAGCAGCAGAGACAGGGGGCTTGGAAACACCATATATTTT.

The chain carries TRBV6-2 or TRBV6-3 and TRBJ2-7, with D possibly being TRBD1 (6 bases). The ends were cut back, 4 bases at V and 2 bases at J, with 12 bases in the middle. CDR3 length equals 14 residues. Germline CDR1 is MNHEY and CDR2 is SVGEGT. CDR3 in DNA: TGTGCCAGCAGTTTCGACAGGCCACCCTACGAGCAGTACTTC. It translates to CASSFDRPPYEQYF.

The genes are TRBV14 and TRBJ2-1; TRBD2 is a possible D gene (6 bases). The CDR3 loop spans 15 amino acids. Germline V gene lookup returns CDR1 SGHDN and CDR2 FVKESK. Trimming shortened V by 5 bases and J by 3 bases, and 14 bases separated the two germline ends. CDR3 sequence: CASSIQAGSYNEQFF. CDR3 nucleotides: TGTGCCAGCAGCATTCAGGCGGGAAGCTACAATGAGCAGTTCTTC.